This passage covers 14 T cell receptor beta chains from one sample sequenced in a study of blood T cell repertoires in COVID-19. The data were produced by immunoSEQ multiplex PCR, yet TCRdb's version contains in-frame clones alone and is incomplete. The repertoire consists of 140,000 to 150,000 clones, with roughly 80% occurring once and the leading ten covering 7% to 9%. Sequencing was done on a sample of peripheral blood. The receptors stem from a man between 45 and 60 years old with active or convalescent COVID-19.

The chain joins TRBV14 to TRBJ1-3; TRBD1 agrees at 7 bases. V lost 1 base, J lost 6 bases, and 6 bases stayed unmatched. The CDR3 has 15 amino acids. Germline V CDR1 and CDR2: SGHDN, FVKESK. The CDR3 loop reads CASSQGRTGPNTIYF. The CDR3 DNA reads TGTGCCAGCAGCCAAGGCCGGACAGGTCCAAACACCATATATTTT.

Note on this clone: Other DNA sequences in this sample translate to the same CDR3. The chain carries TRBV5-4 and TRBJ2-5; D is possibly TRBD1 (6 bases). This CDR3 contains 14 residues. In germline, CDR1 is SGHNT, CDR2 YYREEE (reference sequence). With 3 bases removed from V and 4 bases from J, the gap between germline ends came to 13 bases. CDR3 sequence reads: CASSSSTGRETQYF. As DNA, the CDR3 is TGTGCCAGCAGCTCCTCGACAGGCCGAGAGACCCAGTACTTC.

J is TRBJ1-2 and V is TRBV28, with a tentative D call TRBD1 (5 bases). V gave up 6 bases and J gave up 4 bases, with 15 bases separating them. The CDR3 has 14 residues. The germline V gene encodes CDR1 MDHEN and CDR2 SYDVKM. The DNA of the CDR3 is TGTGCCAGCAGCACCCAGGGCAGGGTCTATGGCTACACCTTC. It specifies CASSTQGRVYGYTF.

The J gene is TRBJ2-3, the V gene TRBV9; D remains ambiguous. Per the germline V gene, CDR1 is SGDLS and CDR2 is YYNGEE. V lost 1 base, J lost 5 bases, and 14 bases lay in between. This CDR3 has 15 residues. The CDR3 bases are TGTGCCAGCAGCGTATCCCCGACTGGCCTAGATACGCAGTATTTT. This translates into CASSVSPTGLDTQYF.

This clone was counted once. The chain uses TRBV29-1 and TRBJ2-1; D might be TRBD1 (5 bases). The CDR3 runs to 14 residues. V was pared by 7 bases and J by 0 bases, with 13 bases between. The germline V gene has CDR1 SQVTM and CDR2 ANQGSEA. The CDR3 protein is CSAQTVSSYNEQFF. The CDR3 nucleotides read TGCAGCGCCCAGACAGTTAGCTCCTACAATGAGCAGTTCTTC.

The chain recombines TRBV6-1 with TRBJ1-5; 7 bases line up with TRBD1. In germline, CDR1 is MNHNS, CDR2 SASEGT. CDR3 length equals 13 residues. J gave up 7 bases and V 2 bases, and 2 bases lay outside the gene matches. This CDR3 is CASSEQGEQPQHF. The DNA of the CDR3 is TGTGCCAGCAGTGAACAGGGGGAACAGCCCCAGCATTTT.

The genes are TRBV10-1 and TRBJ2-6; D call uncertain. The V gene lost 10 bases and the J gene lost 0 bases, with 19 bases spanning the gap. The CDR3 totals 17 residues. The V gene's germline CDR1 is WNHNN and CDR2 SYGVQD (reference sequence). The CDR3 coding sequence is TGCGCCAACCTTCTTGGGCCTCATCTCTCTGGGGCCAACGTCCTGACTTTC. Amino acid sequence: CANLLGPHLSGANVLTF.

This clone was counted only a few times. The genes are TRBV10-2 and TRBJ1-5, with 10 bases aligning to TRBD1. This CDR3 is built from 18 residues. V lost 4 bases and J lost 2; bases outside the gene matches: 11. The germline V gene encodes CDR1 WSHSY and CDR2 SAAADI. CDR3 in DNA: TGCGCCAGCAGTGGATCATCCGGGACAGGGGTAGGCAATCAGCCCCAGCATTTT. It translates to CASSGSSGTGVGNQPQHF.

The rearrangement links TRBV7-3 to TRBJ2-3, with TRBD2 matching over 10 bases. J was trimmed by 6 bases and V by 5 bases; bases with no gene match: 17. There are 18 residues in the CDR3. Germline lookup yields CDR1 SGHTA and CDR2 FQGTGA. CDR3 coding DNA: TGTGCCAGCAGCCCACAAGGGCGTCTAGCGGGAGATCCGGATACGCAGTATTTT. Its protein is CASSPQGRLAGDPDTQYF.

This clone was seen only once. The chain carries TRBV7-3 and TRBJ2-3; 7 bases fit TRBD2. The CDR3 totals 15 residues. Germline CDR1 SGHTA, CDR2 FQGTGA. With 4 bases clipped from V and 0 bases from J, the junction kept 4 bases outside the gene matches. CDR3 nucleotide sequence: TGTGCCAGCAGCTGGCGGGGGACTAGCACAGATACGCAGTATTTT. Amino acid sequence: CASSWRGTSTDTQYF.

This sequence joins TRBV15 and TRBJ2-1; possible D gene TRBD1, 6 bases. Germline V lookup: CDR1 LNHNV, CDR2 YYDKDF (reference sequence). The CDR3 is 16 amino acids. Between the trimmed V and J ends, which lost 5 bases and 2 bases, there was a span of 16 bases. In DNA form, the CDR3 reads TGTGCCACCAGCCCACGCATGGCAGGGGCCTACAATGAGCAGTTCTTC. This translates into CATSPRMAGAYNEQFF.

The chain is built from TRBV29-1 and TRBJ2-1; 12 positions agree with TRBD2. V was clipped by 5 bases and J by 12 bases; unmatched bases: 8. Germline CDR1 is SQVTM and CDR2 is ANQGSEA. The length of the CDR3 is 13 residues. The CDR3 sequence: CSVRTSGIVGQFF. In nucleotides, the CDR3 is TGCAGCGTTAGGACTAGCGGGATTGTCGGGCAGTTCTTC.

This clone occurred once. This CDR3 is CASSSTGGLNWGTEAFF. CDR3 bases: TGTGCCAGCAGCTCGACAGGGGGCTTGAATTGGGGCACTGAAGCTTTCTTT. The V and J genes are TRBV11-2 and TRBJ1-1; TRBD1 aligns across 10 bases. CDR1 is SGHAT and CDR2 is FQNNGV in the germline V gene. This CDR3 comprises 17 residues. The junction had 12 bases not matched to a gene; V was cut back by 4 bases and J by 4 bases.

This chain joins TRBV3-1 (or the pseudogene TRBV3-2) and TRBJ2-5; 7 positions match TRBD2. The CDR3 has 17 residues. V shed 0 bases and J 5 bases; nucleotides not matched to a gene: 12. Germline V lookup: CDR1 LGHDT, CDR2 YNNKEL (reference sequence). This CDR3 reads CASSQDSGLGRGETQYF. CDR3 nucleotide sequence: TGTGCCAGCAGCCAAGACTCCGGACTAGGGCGGGGGGAGACCCAGTACTTC.